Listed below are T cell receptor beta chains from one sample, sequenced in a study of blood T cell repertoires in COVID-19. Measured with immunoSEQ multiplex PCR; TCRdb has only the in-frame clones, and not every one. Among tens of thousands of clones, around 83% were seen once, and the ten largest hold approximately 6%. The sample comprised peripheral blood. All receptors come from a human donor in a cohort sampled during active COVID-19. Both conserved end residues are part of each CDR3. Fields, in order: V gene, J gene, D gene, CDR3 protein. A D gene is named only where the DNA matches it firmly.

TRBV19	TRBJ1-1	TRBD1	CASNPGGSNTEAFF
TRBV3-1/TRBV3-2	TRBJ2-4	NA	CASSHSVLAKNIQYF
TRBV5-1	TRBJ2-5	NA	CASSYNVQETQYF
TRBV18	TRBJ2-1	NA	CASSPPQRASYNEQFF
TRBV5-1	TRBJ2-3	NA	CASSLAGVNTDTQYF
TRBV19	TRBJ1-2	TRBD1	CASSPVGTGVYGYTF
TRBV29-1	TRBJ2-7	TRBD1	CSVLGKGQKNEQYF
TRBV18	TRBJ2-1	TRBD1	CASSPDRESEQFF
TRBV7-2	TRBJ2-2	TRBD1	CASSSEYRGPNTGELFF
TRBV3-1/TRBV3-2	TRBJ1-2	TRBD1	CASSQNRGYGYTF
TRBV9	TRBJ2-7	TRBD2	CASSSGLAGLEQYF
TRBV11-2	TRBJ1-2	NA	CASSLDRDNYGYTF
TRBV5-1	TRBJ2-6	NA	CASRDTGANVLTF
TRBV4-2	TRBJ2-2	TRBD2	CASSQDPLRGAHTGELFF
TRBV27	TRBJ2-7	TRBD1	CASISAGTGNEQYF
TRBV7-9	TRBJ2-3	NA	CASSSSGIWPPDTQYF
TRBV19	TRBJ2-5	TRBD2	CASSSTSGRAETQYF
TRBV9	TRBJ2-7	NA	CASSVGSGSYEQYF
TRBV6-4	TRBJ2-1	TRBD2	CASSERAGGTRNNEQFF
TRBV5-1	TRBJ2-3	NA	CASNKAGDSTDTQYF
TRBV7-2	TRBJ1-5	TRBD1	CASSFTGASNQPQHF
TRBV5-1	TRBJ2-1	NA	CASSWWGDSYNEQFF
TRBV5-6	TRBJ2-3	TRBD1	CASSFGQGTDTQYF
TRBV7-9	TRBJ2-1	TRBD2	CASSLVATSANEQFF
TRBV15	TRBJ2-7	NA	CATSRDWPGEGDEQYF
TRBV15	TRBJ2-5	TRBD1	CATSSGGAKTQYF
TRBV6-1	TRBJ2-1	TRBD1	CASSEVGDRSKQFF
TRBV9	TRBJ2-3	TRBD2	CASSAGLASDTQYF
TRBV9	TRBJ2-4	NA	CASSPTGNIQYF
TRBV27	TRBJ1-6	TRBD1	CASSLRNPGQLSSYNSPLHF
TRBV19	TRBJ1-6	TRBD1	CASSPRDRGSNSPLHF
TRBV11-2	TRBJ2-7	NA	CASSLIWDLSYEQYF
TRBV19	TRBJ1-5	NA	CASSIDGGSNQPQHF
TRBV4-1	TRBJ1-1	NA	CASSQDPGYTEAFF
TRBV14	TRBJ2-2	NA	CASRLLTVSNTGELFF
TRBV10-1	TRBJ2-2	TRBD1	CASGTDNTGELFF
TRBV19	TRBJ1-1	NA	CASSSGGPEAFF
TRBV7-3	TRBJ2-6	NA	CASSLNPPGSGANVLTF
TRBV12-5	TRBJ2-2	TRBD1	CASGSDRGRSNTGELFF
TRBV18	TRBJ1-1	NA	CASSPTSQGNTEAFF
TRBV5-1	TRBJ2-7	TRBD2	CASSLWGTSDPYEQYF
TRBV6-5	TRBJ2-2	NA	CASSTEPGTGELFF
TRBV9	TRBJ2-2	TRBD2	CASSARLRGGGTGELFF
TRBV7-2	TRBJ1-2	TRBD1	CASSPGGTGANYGYTF
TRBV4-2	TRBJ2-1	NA	CASSPFSGSNNEQFF
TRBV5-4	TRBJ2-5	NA	CASSLERPGLGTQYF
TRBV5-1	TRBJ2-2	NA	CASSDSGRLNTGELFF
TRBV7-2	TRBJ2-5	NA	CASSSHQGKETQYF
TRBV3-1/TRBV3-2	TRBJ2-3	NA	CASSQVGTSTDTQYF